The 27 T cell receptor beta chains reported below all come from one sample, sequenced in a study of blood T cell repertoires in COVID-19. Using immunoSEQ multiplex PCR, the repertoire was profiled, and TCRdb retains in-frame clones only, with some absent. The repertoire holds 150,000 or so clones, around nine tenths seen once, with around 4.6% in the top ten. Material: peripheral blood. The receptors shown here come from a human donor in a cohort sampled during active COVID-19.

The rearrangement joins TRBV11-2 to TRBJ1-3; D possibly corresponds to TRBD1 (6 bases). V lost 0 bases to trimming and J lost 4 bases, with 13 bases between them. The length of the CDR3 is 16 residues. Germline V gene data show CDR1 as SGHAT and CDR2 as FQNNGV. The CDR3 bases are TGTGCCAGCAGCTTAGAAGGGGCAGGGGTCGGAAACACCATATATTTT. It yields the protein CASSLEGAGVGNTIYF.

The rearrangement joins TRBV7-8 to TRBJ1-6, with no clear D. The V end was cut by 1 base, the J end by 2 bases, with 9 bases between. Germline loops: CDR1 SGHVS, CDR2 FQNEAQ. The CDR3 is 16 residues long. CDR3 coding DNA: TGTGCCAGCAGCTTAGTCGGTCAAACCTATAATTCACCCCTCCACTTT. This translates into CASSLVGQTYNSPLHF.

This chain links TRBV7-2 with TRBJ2-3; D gene uncertain. This CDR3 is built from 16 residues. Trimming left V 1 base short and J 0 bases short, with 11 bases between. In germline, CDR1 is SGHTA, CDR2 FQGNSA. The chain's CDR3 is CASSLDEDPSTDTQYF. CDR3 bases: TGTGCCAGCAGCTTAGACGAGGATCCTAGCACAGATACGCAGTATTTT.

The chain joins TRBV28 to TRBJ2-7; 9 positions match TRBD1. The length of the CDR3 is 15 residues. With 4 bases clipped from V and 2 bases from J, the junction kept 6 bases outside the gene matches. Germline CDR1 reads MDHEN; CDR2 reads SYDVKM. CDR3 sequence reads: CASSSPGQGPYEQYF. As DNA, the CDR3 is TGTGCCAGCAGTTCACCGGGACAGGGACCCTACGAGCAGTACTTC.

The CDR3 here is CASSPGLSANTIYF. In DNA, the CDR3 is TGTGCCAGCTCGCCGGGACTTAGTGCAAACACCATATATTTT. This chain joins TRBV18 and TRBJ1-3; possibly TRBD1 for D (5 bases). This CDR3 comprises 14 residues. The germline V and J ends were trimmed by 6 bases and 6 bases, with 15 bases remaining between them. Germline V gene lookup returns CDR1 KGHSH and CDR2 LQKENI.

The CDR3 region is CASSQDGGTGTEKLFF. For the CDR3, the DNA is TGTGCCAGCAGCCAAGATGGGGGGACGGGCACTGAAAAACTGTTTTTT. The V call is TRBV3-1 (or the pseudogene TRBV3-2), the J call TRBJ1-4, with a possible D match to TRBD1 (5 bases). The CDR3 loop spans 16 amino acids. Per germline, CDR1 LGHDT and CDR2 YNNKEL (reference sequence). The germline V and J ends were trimmed by 0 bases and 7 bases, with 15 bases remaining between them.

The genes are TRBV7-9 and TRBJ1-2, with D perhaps TRBD1 (6 bases). The V end was cut by 3 bases, the J end by 4 bases, with 9 bases between. The CDR3 contains 13 residues. Germline V gene sequence: CDR1 SEHNR, CDR2 FQNEAQ (reference sequence). The CDR3 bases are TGTGCCAGCAGCTTGGACAGTACCTATGGCTACACCTTC. It codes for CASSLDSTYGYTF.

This clone was observed a handful of times. J is TRBJ2-7 and V is TRBV7-9; TRBD2 might be the D (6 bases). CDR3 length: 13 amino acids. In germline, CDR1 is SEHNR, CDR2 FQNEAQ (reference sequence). V lost 3 bases to trimming and J lost 5 bases, with 11 bases between them. The CDR3 loop is CASSFHGSDEQYF. The CDR3 DNA reads as TGTGCCAGCAGCTTTCACGGGAGTGACGAGCAGTACTTC.

The chain carries TRBV28 and TRBJ2-7; 8 bases agree with TRBD2. The CDR3 length is 14 residues. CDR1 and CDR2 (germline): MDHEN, SYDVKM. V lost 2 bases, J lost 2 bases, and 2 bases stayed unmatched. The CDR3, as DNA: TGTGCCAGCAGTTTACCCGGGGGGGCCTACGAGCAGTACTTC. Translated, it gives CASSLPGGAYEQYF.

The J gene is TRBJ1-3, the V gene TRBV11-3, with TRBD1 matching over 7 bases. Germline V lookup: CDR1 SGHNT, CDR2 YENEEA. The CDR3 sequence is 15 residues long. Germline trimming cut 5 bases from V and 6 bases from J; bases unmatched to any gene: 10. The CDR3 region is CASSRGDRDLNTIYF. In DNA form, the CDR3 reads TGTGCCAGCAGCCGTGGGGACAGAGACCTAAACACCATATATTTT.

This rearrangement joins TRBV12-3 or TRBV12-4 to TRBJ1-2; 8 positions match TRBD1. V shed 6 bases and J 8 bases; nucleotides not matched to a gene: 8. CDR3 size: 13 residues. The CDR3 DNA sequence: TGTGCCAGCAGCCCCCAGGGGGCGAGGGGCTACACCTTC. Protein sequence: CASSPQGARGYTF.

This chain links TRBV5-1 with TRBJ2-5; D unresolved. CDR3 size: 16 residues. V lost 0 bases, J lost 5 bases, and 17 bases lay in between. Germline values: CDR1 SGHRS, CDR2 YFSETQ. CDR3: CASSLGQVVGRETQYF. CDR3 DNA: TGCGCCAGCAGCTTGGGGCAGGTGGTGGGTCGTGAGACCCAGTACTTC.

Only a few counts were recorded for this clone. This chain connects TRBV29-1 to TRBJ1-1, with D tentatively TRBD1 (6 bases). The germline V gene encodes CDR1 SQVTM and CDR2 ANQGSEA. The V end was cut by 6 bases, the J end by 3 bases, with 14 bases between. This CDR3 is 13 amino acids long. The CDR3 loop reads CSVARNRDTEAFF. The CDR3 DNA follows: TGCAGCGTGGCGCGAAACAGGGACACTGAAGCTTTCTTT.

V gene TRBV19 combines with J gene TRBJ2-4, with TRBD1 identical over 8 bases. V trimming: 5 bases; J trimming: 3 bases; junction bases outside the gene matches: 9. The CDR3 totals 16 residues. The germline V gene has CDR1 LNHDA and CDR2 SQIVND (reference sequence). The CDR3 DNA follows: TGTGCCAGTAGTGGACAGGGTCCGGTAGGCAAAAACATTCAGTACTTC. This encodes CASSGQGPVGKNIQYF.

Only a few counts were recorded for this clone. The rearrangement joins TRBV3-1 (or the pseudogene TRBV3-2) to TRBJ1-1, with 9 positions matching TRBD1. V lost 11 bases to trimming and J lost 4 bases; unmatched junction nucleotides: 17. CDR3 size: 16 residues. Per the germline V gene, CDR1 is LGHDT and CDR2 is YNNKEL (reference sequence). The CDR3 nucleotides are TGTGCCTCCTCCGGGACAGGGCAAACGAGGAGCACTGAAGCTTTCTTT. Its translation: CASSGTGQTRSTEAFF.

This sequence joins TRBV5-1 and TRBJ2-7; the match to TRBD2 covers 8 bases. This CDR3 contains 14 residues. Trimming at V came to 2 bases and at J to 4 bases, leaving 5 bases not matched to a gene. Germline CDR1 reads SGHRS; CDR2 reads YFSETQ. CDR3 sequence (DNA): TGCGCCAGCAGCTTCGCGGGAGGTATTTACGAGCAGTACTTC. Translated, it gives CASSFAGGIYEQYF. Supplemented by reference TRBV5-1 and TRBJ2-7, the full variable domain reads KAGVTQTPRYLIKTRGQQVTLSCSPISGHRSVSWYQQTPGQGLQFLFEYFSETQRNKGNFPGRFSGRQFSNSRSEMNVSTLELGDSALYLCASSFAGGIYEQYFGPGTRLTVT.

The chain is built from TRBV10-3 and TRBJ2-7; TRBD1 might be the D (6 bases). In germline, CDR1 is ENHRY, CDR2 SYGVKD. The CDR3 sequence is 13 residues long. Trimming took off 4 bases at V and 5 bases at J, with 12 bases between the two ends. The CDR3 nucleotides are TGTGCCATCAGTGTCCAGGGGTCCCACGAGCAGTACTTC. Encoded protein: CAISVQGSHEQYF.

This clone was found once. This sequence joins TRBV7-9 and TRBJ1-3; no firm D call. The CDR3 loop spans 15 amino acids. V lost 3 bases and J lost 2, with 11 bases in between. Germline values: CDR1 SEHNR, CDR2 FQNEAQ (reference sequence). The CDR3 DNA follows: TGTGCCAGCAGCTTGCAGGCACGCCCTGGAAACACCATATATTTT. This encodes CASSLQARPGNTIYF.

The genes are TRBV18 and TRBJ1-3; tentatively, D is TRBD1 (6 bases). Germline V gives CDR1 KGHSH, CDR2 LQKENI. The CDR3 spans 15 residues. V was shortened by 3 bases and J by 6 bases, with 15 bases between the two germline ends. CDR3 DNA sequence: TGTGCCAGCTCACCGCAACAGGGTTCGGTAAACACCATATATTTT. Translation: CASSPQQGSVNTIYF.

This clone appeared a single time. The chain carries TRBV30 and TRBJ2-1, with D unresolved. Deletions cut 5 bases from V and 7 bases from J, with 15 bases between. Germline CDR1 and CDR2: GTSNPN and SVGIG (reference sequence). The CDR3 has 13 amino acids. CDR3 loop: CAWLAVVGNEQFF. The CDR3 nucleotides are TGTGCCTGGTTGGCGGTGGTTGGGAATGAGCAGTTCTTC. Drawing the rest from reference TRBV30 and TRBJ2-1, the complete variable domain is SQTIHQWPATLVQPVGSPLSLECTVEGTSNPNLYWYRQAAGRGLQLLFYSVGIGQISSEVPQNLSASRPQDRQFILSSKKLLLSDSGFYLCAWLAVVGNEQFFGPGTRLTVL.

The CDR3 loop is CSARRGEQFF. The CDR3 bases are TGCAGTGCTAGGCGAGGGGAGCAGTTCTTC. V usage is TRBV20-1 and J usage is TRBJ2-1, with D possibly being TRBD2 (5 bases). Trimming removed 3 bases at V and 10 bases at J, with 7 bases between. CDR3 size: 10 residues. The germline gives CDR1 DFQATT, CDR2 SNEGSKA (reference sequence).

The J gene is TRBJ1-2, the V gene TRBV15; D remains unclear. This CDR3 comprises 15 residues. V shed 1 base and J shed 7 bases, with 16 bases lying between them. Germline values: CDR1 LNHNV, CDR2 YYDKDF (reference sequence). The CDR3, as DNA: TGTGCCACCAGCAGAGGGGAGGTGACCCGACGTGGCTACACCTTC. It codes for CATSRGEVTRRGYTF.

The chain combines TRBV5-6 with TRBJ2-3, with 9 positions matching TRBD2. V trimming: 2 bases; J trimming: 6 bases; junction bases outside the gene matches: 19. This CDR3 region has 19 residues. Per the germline V gene, CDR1 is SGHDT and CDR2 is YYEEEE. The chain's CDR3 is CASSFWGLSGGLSLDTQYF. The DNA for the CDR3 is TGTGCCAGCAGCTTTTGGGGACTTAGCGGGGGACTCAGTTTGGATACGCAGTATTTT.

The chain carries TRBV7-9 and TRBJ2-7, with D hard to call. CDR3 length: 15 amino acids. The ends were cut back, 1 base at V and 1 base at J, with 11 bases in the middle. Germline V gene lookup returns CDR1 SEHNR and CDR2 FQNEAQ (reference sequence). DNA of the CDR3: TGTGCCAGCAGCTTAGAATTGTCACAGTCCTACGAGCAGTACTTC. Protein product: CASSLELSQSYEQYF.

CDR3 sequence reads: CASNQGATYNSPLHF. CDR3 sequence (DNA): TGTGCCAGTAATCAGGGGGCCACCTATAATTCACCCCTCCACTTT. The chain has TRBV19 and TRBJ1-6; TRBD1 aligns across 8 bases. CDR1 is LNHDA, CDR2 SQIVND, per germline (reference sequence). V shed 7 bases and J 2 bases; nucleotides not matched to a gene: 4. CDR3 length: 15 residues.

The CDR3 DNA is TGTGCCAGCTTCCGGGACACCGGAAATCAGTACTTC. Its protein is CASFRDTGNQYF. The chain has TRBV6-5 and TRBJ2-7, with a weak D call TRBD1 (6 bases). The germline V gene has CDR1 MNHEY and CDR2 SVGAGI. The CDR3 runs to 12 residues. Trimming pared 8 bases from V and 10 bases from J, leaving 18 bases between.

This sequence joins TRBV5-5 and TRBJ2-7; tentatively, D is TRBD2 (5 bases). The CDR3 totals 15 residues. Trimming took off 1 base at V and 3 bases at J, with 14 bases between the two ends. Germline V CDR1 and CDR2: SGHKS, YYEKEE (reference sequence). The CDR3 DNA reads TGTGCCAGCAGCTTGCGGGGTCCCTACCGCTACGAGCAGTACTTC. Translation: CASSLRGPYRYEQYF.